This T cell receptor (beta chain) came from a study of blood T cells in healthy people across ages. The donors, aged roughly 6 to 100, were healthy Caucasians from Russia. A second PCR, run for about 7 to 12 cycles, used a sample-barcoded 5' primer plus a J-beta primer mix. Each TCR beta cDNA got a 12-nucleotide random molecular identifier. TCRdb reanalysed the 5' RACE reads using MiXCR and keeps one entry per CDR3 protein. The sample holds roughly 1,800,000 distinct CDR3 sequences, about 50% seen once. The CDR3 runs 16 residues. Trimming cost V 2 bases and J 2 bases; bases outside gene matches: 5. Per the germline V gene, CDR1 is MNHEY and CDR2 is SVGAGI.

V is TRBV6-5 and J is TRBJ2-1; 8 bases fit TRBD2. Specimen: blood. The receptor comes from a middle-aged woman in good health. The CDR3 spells CASSYRIAGTYNEQFF. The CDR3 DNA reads TGTGCCAGCAGTTACAGAATAGCGGGAACCTACAATGAGCAGTTCTTC.